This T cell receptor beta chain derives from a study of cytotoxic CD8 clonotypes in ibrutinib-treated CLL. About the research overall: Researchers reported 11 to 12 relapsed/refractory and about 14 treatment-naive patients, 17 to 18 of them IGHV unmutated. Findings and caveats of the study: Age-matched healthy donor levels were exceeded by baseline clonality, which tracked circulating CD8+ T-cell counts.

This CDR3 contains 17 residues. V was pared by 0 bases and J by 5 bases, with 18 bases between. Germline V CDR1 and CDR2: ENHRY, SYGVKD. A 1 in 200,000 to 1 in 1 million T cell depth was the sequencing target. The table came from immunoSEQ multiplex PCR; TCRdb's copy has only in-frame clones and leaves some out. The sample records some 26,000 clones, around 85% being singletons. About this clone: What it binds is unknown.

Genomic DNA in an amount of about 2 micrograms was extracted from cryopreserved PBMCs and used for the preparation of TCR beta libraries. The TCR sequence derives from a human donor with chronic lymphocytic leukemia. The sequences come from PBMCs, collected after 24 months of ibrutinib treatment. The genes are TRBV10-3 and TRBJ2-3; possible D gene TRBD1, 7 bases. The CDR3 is CAISESSGGISLDTQYF. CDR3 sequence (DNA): TGTGCCATCAGTGAGTCTTCAGGGGGGATCTCGTTAGATACGCAGTATTTT.